These 18 T cell receptor beta chains were all obtained from the same sample, sequenced in a study of Ad26.COV2.S vaccination and SARS-CoV-2 variants. Libraries were prepared by immunoSEQ multiplex PCR; TCRdb keeps only in-frame clonotypes and omits some of them. The sample yields 380,000 or so clones, 83% seen once. Treatment denoted: 19 received Ad26.COV2.S at low or high dose, single or two shots; about 5 received placebo; per-sample allocation not given. Vaccine and placebo recipients were sampled on day 63 after the first injection. This material consisted of peripheral blood, taken in a trial of Ad26.COV2.S vaccine versus placebo. The receptor set was obtained from a person aged 18-60 years who received the Ad26.COV2.S COVID-19 vaccine or a placebo.

This rearrangement joins TRBV18 to TRBJ1-6, with a weak D call TRBD1 (5 bases). The CDR3 contains 15 residues. Deletions cut 2 bases from V and 9 bases from J, with 14 bases between. The germline gives CDR1 KGHSH, CDR2 LQKENI. CDR3 nucleotides: TGTGCCAGCTCACCAAGGCGGCAGGGACGTTCACCCCTCCACTTT. Translation: CASSPRRQGRSPLHF.

The V call is TRBV11-2, the J call TRBJ1-2, with 7 nucleotides matching TRBD1. Germline-derived CDR1 and CDR2 are SGHAT and FQNNGV. The CDR3 is made up of 14 amino acids. The J segment lost 7 bases and the V segment lost 1 base, leaving 6 bases of the junction unmatched. CDR3: CASSLGLGGFGYTF. In DNA form, the CDR3 reads TGTGCCAGCAGCTTAGGGTTAGGGGGCTTTGGCTACACCTTC.

The chain has TRBV6-5 and TRBJ1-5; 7 positions match TRBD1. Germline trimming cut 6 bases from V and 1 base from J; bases unmatched to any gene: 6. The CDR3 contains 15 residues. Per germline, CDR1 MNHEY and CDR2 SVGAGI. The CDR3 loop is CASSRTGASNQPQHF. The CDR3 region has the DNA TGTGCCAGCAGCCGTACAGGGGCCAGCAATCAGCCCCAGCATTTT.

CDR3 sequence reads: CASSLRQGGYGYTF. The DNA for the CDR3 is TGTGCCAGCAGTTTAAGGCAGGGGGGCTATGGCTACACCTTC. The V call is TRBV28, the J call TRBJ1-2; 7 bases align to TRBD1. Trimming cost V 2 bases and J 4 bases; bases outside gene matches: 4. The germline V gene encodes CDR1 MDHEN and CDR2 SYDVKM. CDR3 length: 14 residues.

The CDR3 is CASSPPLRTAARSYTF. CDR3 DNA sequence: TGTGCCAGCAGCCCCCCTTTGCGGACCGCGGCTAGGAGCTACACCTTC. The V call is TRBV7-2, the J call TRBJ1-2; the D is unclear. Germline lookup yields CDR1 SGHTA and CDR2 FQGNSA. The CDR3 is 16 amino acids. The V and J ends lost 5 bases and 9 bases respectively, with 25 bases between them.

The CDR3 protein is CASSTPGRPRSTDTQYF. In nucleotides, the CDR3 is TGTGCCAGCAGCACGCCCGGACGGCCGCGAAGCACAGATACGCAGTATTTT. V gene TRBV5-4 combines with J gene TRBJ2-3; D unresolved. V was pared by 4 bases and J by 0 bases, with 18 bases between. Germline CDR1 is SGHNT and CDR2 is YYREEE (reference sequence). This CDR3 has 17 amino acids.

V is TRBV12-3 or TRBV12-4 and J is TRBJ1-1; D gene uncertain. This CDR3 is 13 amino acids long. Trimming removed 8 bases at V and 1 base at J, with 11 bases between. CDR3 sequence (DNA): TGTGCCAGCGGTAGTCAGGCGAACACTGAAGCTTTCTTT. This translates into CASGSQANTEAFF.

The V and J genes are TRBV6-5 and TRBJ2-2; a possible D gene is TRBD2 (5 bases). The germline V gene has CDR1 MNHEY and CDR2 SVGAGI. The CDR3 consists of 13 residues. The V and J ends lost 5 bases and 3 bases respectively, with 7 bases between them. The CDR3 bases are TGTGCCAGCAGTCGGACTGACACCGGGGAGCTGTTTTTT. This translates into CASSRTDTGELFF.

The chain recombines TRBV14 with TRBJ1-2; D gene unclear. Deletions cut 0 bases from V and 4 bases from J, with 6 bases between. The CDR3 length is 13 residues. The germline gives CDR1 SGHDN, CDR2 FVKESK. CDR3 nucleotides: TGTGCCAGCAGCCAAGAGGCGGGCTATGGCTACACCTTC. Translation: CASSQEAGYGYTF.

This chain links TRBV11-2 with TRBJ2-1; D unclear. Trimming removed 3 bases from V and 4 bases from J, with 10 bases in between. CDR1 SGHAT and CDR2 FQNNGV come from the germline V gene. CDR3 size: 14 residues. In DNA form, the CDR3 reads TGTGCCAGCAGCTTTACGCTGCAATACAATGAGCAGTTCTTC. It encodes CASSFTLQYNEQFF. Full variable domain (remainder filled in from reference TRBV11-2 and TRBJ2-1): EAGVAQSPRYKIIEKRQSVAFWCNPISGHATLYWYQQILGQGPKLLIQFQNNGVVDDSQLPKDRFSAERLKGVDSTLKIQPAKLEDSAVYLCASSFTLQYNEQFFGPGTRLTVL.

The gene calls are TRBV5-4 and TRBJ2-7; 14 bases map to TRBD2. V shed 4 bases and J 6 bases; nucleotides not matched to a gene: 6. This CDR3 is built from 15 residues. The germline gives CDR1 SGHNT, CDR2 YYREEE (reference sequence). The CDR3 sequence is CASSAGLAGVGEQYF. The CDR3 DNA follows: TGTGCCAGCAGCGCGGGACTAGCGGGAGTCGGCGAGCAGTACTTC.

This clone appeared a few times. This chain joins TRBV7-9 and TRBJ2-1, with D possibly being TRBD2 (7 bases). The ends were cut back, 2 bases at V and 10 bases at J, with 12 bases in the middle. Germline V gives CDR1 SEHNR, CDR2 FQNEAQ (reference sequence). The CDR3 runs 13 residues. CDR3 residues: CASSLPGGGEQFF. CDR3 DNA: TGTGCCAGCAGCTTACCGGGCGGGGGCGAGCAGTTCTTC. The whole variable domain, filled in from reference TRBV7-9 and TRBJ2-1, reads DTGVSQNPRHKITKRGQNVTFRCDPISEHNRLYWYRQTLGQGPEFLTYFQNEAQLEKSRLLSDRFSAERPKGSFSTLEIQRTEQGDSAMYLCASSLPGGGEQFFGPGTRLTVL.

The J gene is TRBJ2-3, the V gene TRBV21-1. TRBV21-1 is marked as a pseudogene. The CDR3 contains 16 residues. CDR3 loop: CASSKGGFSVADTQYF. The CDR3 nucleotides read TGTGCCAGCAGCAAAGGGGGGTTTTCTGTTGCAGATACGCAGTATTTT.

The rearrangement links TRBV3-1 (or the pseudogene TRBV3-2) to TRBJ2-2; 8 nucleotides match TRBD1. V trimming: 1 base; J trimming: 7 bases; junction bases outside the gene matches: 8. Germline V gene sequence: CDR1 LGHDT, CDR2 YNNKEL (reference sequence). The CDR3 runs 16 residues. The CDR3 sequence is CASSQVQGAPLGELFF. The CDR3 region has the DNA TGTGCCAGCAGCCAAGTTCAGGGGGCTCCTCTCGGGGAGCTGTTTTTT.

The J gene is TRBJ2-6, the V gene TRBV27; no clear D gene. CDR1 and CDR2 from the germline V gene are MNHEY and SMNVEV (reference sequence). Trimming took off 7 bases at V and 1 base at J, with 5 bases between the two ends. CDR3 length equals 13 residues. The CDR3 is CASKDSGANVLTF. The CDR3, as DNA: TGTGCCAGCAAGGATTCTGGGGCCAACGTCCTGACTTTC.

The chain uses TRBV19 and TRBJ2-2; no clear D gene. The germline V gene has CDR1 LNHDA and CDR2 SQIVND (reference sequence). Trimming cost V 7 bases and J 0 bases, with 15 bases left between them. The CDR3 is 16 residues long. The CDR3 DNA reads as TGTGCCAGTACAGCAGTCTACCCCGCGAACACCGGGGAGCTGTTTTTT. Residues: CASTAVYPANTGELFF.

This clone was found once. The rearrangement uses TRBV19 and TRBJ2-1, with D uncertain. There are 13 residues in the CDR3. Trimming took off 6 bases at V and 15 bases at J, with 21 bases between the two ends. Germline CDR1 and CDR2: LNHDA and SQIVND (reference sequence). CDR3 DNA sequence: TGTGCCAGTAGGCCTGATCCGGCAGTGAGGACGTTCTTC. Its protein product is CASRPDPAVRTFF.

Comments on this clone: The junction differs from germline at one of its ends, possibly a read error. The chain employs TRBV4-3 and TRBJ2-7; TRBD2 might be the D (7 bases). Germline CDR1 is LGHNA and CDR2 is YSLEER. This CDR3 is 15 amino acids long. CDR3 DNA: TGCGCCCGCAGCCAAGGGGGGGAGGGGGTCTACGAGCAGTACTTC. Protein sequence: CARSQGGEGVYEQYF.